The clone carrying this T cell receptor beta chain has just a few counts. Amplified TCR beta CDR3 regions derived from RNA transcripts. With the HTBI primer set, the TCR CDR3 went through a first round of RT-PCR. TCRdb fed the multiplex PCR reads into MiXCR, producing one record per CDR3 protein. The sample has about 510,000 distinct CDR3 sequences, 46% seen once. This specimen belongs to a study of T cells in Graves' hyperthyroidism and ophthalmopathy. Germline CDR1 SNHLY, CDR2 FYNNEI. Trimming took 6 bases from V and 3 from J, leaving 11 bases between them. The CDR3 contains 13 residues. The sequence came from an adult woman with Graves' disease, either hyperthyroidism or ophthalmopathy (not recorded which). The specimen sequenced was peripheral blood or thyroid tissue (not recorded which). This chain connects TRBV2 to TRBJ1-1; no firm D call. The CDR3 coding sequence is TGTGCCAGCAGGATTGGAGGTGACACTGAAGCTTTCTTT. Protein sequence: CASRIGGDTEAFF.